The clone carrying this TCR beta chain was counted ten times or more. Its target is unknown. This sample was taken from a study of T cell repertoires in cytomegalovirus infection. Study-level background: Shared public TCR beta signatures pointed to both CMV infection and a matching HLA type.

Via MiXCR, TCRdb re-called the reads, giving one row per CDR3 protein. The data show about 600,000 distinct CDR3 sequences, with around 24% seen just once and 8% held by the top ten. Whole-study findings and limits: Pooled public TCR beta family frequency picked out CMV carriers with the relevant HLA. Dominating the ex vivo response were HLA-C-restricted CMV-specific TCR beta clonotypes.

The sequenced sample was CD8+ T cells from PBMCs. The sequence was collected from a human donor in good health (CMV status not recorded). Some clones in this sample may be carry-over from other donors' samples.

This CDR3 is CASSNTPGLAGVNEQFF. For the CDR3, the DNA is TGTGCCAGTAGTAACACCCCGGGACTAGCGGGAGTCAATGAGCAGTTCTTC. The chain recombines TRBV19 with TRBJ2-1; 14 bases fit TRBD2. CDR3 length: 17 residues. J gave up 6 bases and V 4 bases, and 8 bases lay outside the gene matches. CDR1 is LNHDA, CDR2 SQIVND, per germline (reference sequence).